The clone carrying this TCR beta chain was picked up many times. Antigen unknown. Measured with immunoSEQ multiplex PCR; TCRdb has only the in-frame clones, and not every one. The record shows 24,000 or so clones for this sample, with no singletons present. This record belongs to a study of T cells after posttransplantation cyclophosphamide. General observations from the study: TRB clonality was highly associated with recipient CMV seropositivity and reactivation.

What was sequenced was PBMCs. The sequence was collected from a woman between 50 and 59 years old in good health, CMV-negative, and a related stem cell transplant donor.

CDR3 loop: CASSTGGWTDTQYF. The CDR3 coding sequence is TGTGCCAGCAGCACAGGGGGGTGGACAGATACGCAGTATTTT. The rearrangement joins TRBV5-5 to TRBJ2-3; 8 bases map to TRBD1. Germline CDR1 is SGHKS and CDR2 is YYEKEE (reference sequence). The J segment lost 3 bases and the V segment lost 4 bases, leaving 4 bases of the junction unmatched. The CDR3 spans 14 residues.